This paragraph reports one TCR beta chain. This sample is part of a study of blood T cell repertoires in COVID-19. Looking at the study overall: The United States, Italy and Spain supplied acute and convalescent COVID-19 samples. In each case, the material was cDNA or gDNA derived from T cells, B-cell-depleted T cells, or PBMCs.

As processed by the authors: Estimated nucleated cell counts came from reference gene primer amplification. Here immunoSEQ multiplex PCR was the method, and the copy in TCRdb shows in-frame clones only, minus some. Clone size and the V and J calls come from that table; the DNA yielded D and trimming. The sample has 250,000 or so clones; 86% are singletons. V lost 1 base to trimming and J lost 8 bases; unmatched junction nucleotides: 9. The CDR3 covers 16 residues. CDR1 and CDR2 (germline): MNHNS, SASEGT. The receptor's source is a man aged 80 or over with acute or convalescent COVID-19. The chain recombines TRBV6-1 with TRBJ1-1; TRBD1 matches 11 bases. What was sequenced was peripheral blood. CDR3 bases: TGTGCCAGCAGTGAAGGGACAGGGGGCGCGAGGATGGAAGCTTTCTTT. This sequence encodes CASSEGTGGARMEAFF.